This is a list of T cell receptor beta chains from one sample in a study of Ad26.COV2.S vaccination and SARS-CoV-2 variants. The protocol was immunoSEQ multiplex PCR, while the TCRdb copy is restricted to in-frame clones and leaves out a portion. The repertoire has under 300,000 clones, around 85% of them found once; the top ten carry 2.9%. This specimen consisted of peripheral blood, obtained in a trial of Ad26.COV2.S vaccine versus placebo. All receptors derive from a person aged 18-65 years who received the Ad26.COV2.S COVID-19 vaccine or a placebo. Each CDR3 is given with its conserved first and last residue. D genes are given only for firm matches. A row's size may be missing; if present it is once, few, many or a size class.

V	size	length	J	D	DNA	CDR3
TRBV9	few	14	TRBJ2-3	-	TGTGCCAGCAGCGCGGGAGACTGGACAGATACGCAGTATTTT	CASSAGDWTDTQYF
TRBV2	-	15	TRBJ2-1	-	TGTGCCAGCAGTGAAGCAGGAGCTAGCGACAATGAGCAGTTCTTC	CASSEAGASDNEQFF
TRBV11-2	-	14	TRBJ1-1	-	TGTGCCAGCAGCTTAGTAGGCGGGAACACTGAAGCTTTCTTT	CASSLVGGNTEAFF
TRBV4-3	-	16	TRBJ1-3	-	TGCGCCAGCAGCCAAGATTCGAGATTCTCTGGAAACACCATATATTTT	CASSQDSRFSGNTIYF
TRBV4-3	-	17	TRBJ2-1	-	TGCGCCAGCAGCCATGTGGGTTTACGGGACTCCGACTCTGAGCAGTTCTTC	CASSHVGLRDSDSEQFF
TRBV9	-	18	TRBJ2-1	-	TGTGCCAGCAGCGTAGACGGGCGATCGGCGGGGGACAATGATGAGCAGTTCTTC	CASSVDGRSAGDNDEQFF
TRBV9	few	14	TRBJ2-1	TRBD2	TGTGCCAGCAGCACAGCGGGAGGGCCGCGTGAGCAGTTCTTC	CASSTAGGPREQFF
TRBV20-1	-	11	TRBJ1-1	-	TGCAGTGCTAGAGAGGCCTCAGAAGCTTTCTTT	CSAREASEAFF
TRBV29-1	-	16	TRBJ2-2	-	TGCAGCGTCACAATCGTTGGGGCCGGGTTCCCCGGGGAGCTGTTTTTT	CSVTIVGAGFPGELFF
TRBV5-5	once	18	TRBJ1-2	TRBD1	TGTGCCAGCAGGCAATCCGGGACAGGGGCGGCGAATGGGTATGGCTACACCTTC	CASRQSGTGAANGYGYTF
TRBV18	-	16	TRBJ2-1	TRBD2	TGTGCCAGCCTACAGGCCCCCCTAGCGGGGGGGAATGAGCAGTTCTTC	CASLQAPLAGGNEQFF
TRBV27	-	14	TRBJ1-2	-	TGTGCCAGCAGTTTATTTGGGGCTCGCTATGGCTACACCTTC	CASSLFGARYGYTF
TRBV9	-	16	TRBJ2-5	TRBD1	TGTGCCAGCAGCGCCCCCGGACAGGGTAGAAGAGAGACCCAGTACTTC	CASSAPGQGRRETQYF
TRBV5-1	-	16	TRBJ2-5	-	TGCGCCAGCGCCCCCCGCCCGGACCCAAGGCGGGAGACCCAGTACTTC	CASAPRPDPRRETQYF
TRBV9	-	15	TRBJ2-3	-	TGTGCCAGCAGCGTAGTCTCGGGACACACAGATACGCAGTATTTT	CASSVVSGHTDTQYF
TRBV2	-	15	TRBJ2-7	TRBD1	TGTGCCAGCAGAGAAAGACAGGGGGGCTCCTACGAGCAGTACTTC	CASRERQGGSYEQYF
TRBV30	-	17	TRBJ2-2	TRBD2	TGTGCCTGGAGGGGGGGTAGCGGGAGGGCGAACACCGGGGAGCTGTTTTTT	CAWRGGSGRANTGELFF
TRBV18	-	15	TRBJ2-5	-	TGTGCCAGCTCACGCCCCGGGGGCCAACAAGAGACCCAGTACTTC	CASSRPGGQQETQYF
TRBV30	once	14	TRBJ1-1	-	TGTGCCTGGAGTGGCCGTCGAGACAGCCTTGAAGCTTTCTTT	CAWSGRRDSLEAFF
TRBV11-3	-	13	TRBJ2-7	TRBD1	TGTGCCAGCAGCCGGGACAGCTCCTACGAGCAGTACTTC	CASSRDSSYEQYF
TRBV5-1	-	13	TRBJ2-5	-	TGCGCCAGCAGTTGGACCATAAAAGAGACCCAGTACTTC	CASSWTIKETQYF
TRBV9	-	16	TRBJ2-4	TRBD1	TGTGCCAGCAGCGTATGGGACAGGGGTGTCCAAAACATTCAGTACTTC	CASSVWDRGVQNIQYF
TRBV29-1	-	15	TRBJ2-1	-	TGCAGCGTTGCTGGTAGCAGCCCTACCTTCAATGAGCAGTTCTTC	CSVAGSSPTFNEQFF